These T cell receptor beta chains were read from a single sample in a study of blood T cells in healthy people across ages. From the 5' RACE reads, TCRdb called clonotypes with MiXCR, one entry per CDR3 protein. There are some 1.8 million distinct CDR3 sequences in the sample; roughly two fifths occur only once, and around 23% lies in the top ten. The sample taken for sequencing was blood. The receptors were gathered from a human donor in good health. The CDR3 runs from the conserved cysteine through the conserved F or W. Each record gives: J gene, clone size, V gene, D gene, CDR3 DNA, CDR3 protein. A D gene is named only where the DNA matches it firmly. The size entry is marked missing in some rows and otherwise reads once, few, many or a size class.

j_call: TRBJ2-3
clone_size: -
v_call: TRBV12-5
d_call: -
cdr3_nt: TGTGCTAGTGGTTCCACCCCTGACGGGGAGTTCTCCACAGATACGCAGTATTTT
cdr3_aa: CASGSTPDGEFSTDTQYF

j_call: TRBJ1-2
clone_size: few
v_call: TRBV9
d_call: -
cdr3_nt: TGTGCCAGCAGCGCGCCCACGGCAGCCTCCAAAAGCTTATATGGCTACACCTTC
cdr3_aa: CASSAPTAASKSLYGYTF

j_call: TRBJ1-4
clone_size: few
v_call: TRBV4-1
d_call: -
cdr3_nt: TGCGCCAGCAGCCAAGATTACGGTCCCGAACTGTTTTTT
cdr3_aa: CASSQDYGPELFF

j_call: TRBJ1-5
clone_size: few
v_call: TRBV12-3/TRBV12-4
d_call: -
cdr3_nt: TGTGCCAGCAGTTTCTCGCAGGGTGACCAGCCCCAGCATTTT
cdr3_aa: CASSFSQGDQPQHF

j_call: TRBJ1-2
clone_size: -
v_call: TRBV6-5
d_call: TRBD1
cdr3_nt: TGTGCCAGCAGCCGGACAGGTCGGGGCTATGGCTACACCTTC
cdr3_aa: CASSRTGRGYGYTF

j_call: TRBJ1-1
clone_size: -
v_call: TRBV7-9
d_call: TRBD1
cdr3_nt: TGTGCCAGCAGCTTAGCACAAGGGGGCCGGTCGAGCACTGAAGCTTTCTTT
cdr3_aa: CASSLAQGGRSSTEAFF

j_call: TRBJ2-5
clone_size: -
v_call: TRBV29-1
d_call: -
cdr3_nt: TGCAGCGTTGAAGACTCCTCCGCTTTAGAGACCCAGTACTTC
cdr3_aa: CSVEDSSALETQYF

j_call: TRBJ2-1
clone_size: -
v_call: TRBV7-3
d_call: -
cdr3_nt: TGTGCCAGCAGCCAAAACCGGGACTCGGACAGTGAGCAGTTCTTC
cdr3_aa: CASSQNRDSDSEQFF

j_call: TRBJ1-1
clone_size: -
v_call: TRBV4-3
d_call: -
cdr3_nt: TGCGCCAGCAGCCAAGTTGTGGGGAACACTGAAGCTTTCTTT
cdr3_aa: CASSQVVGNTEAFF

j_call: TRBJ2-5
clone_size: few
v_call: TRBV29-1
d_call: TRBD2
cdr3_nt: TGCAGCGTTGTTTCCGAGGGAGGGGTTCTTTCAGAGACCCAGTACTTC
cdr3_aa: CSVVSEGGVLSETQYF

j_call: TRBJ1-6
clone_size: -
v_call: TRBV6-5
d_call: TRBD1
cdr3_nt: TGTGCCAGCAGTTCGCCTTCCTCTACACAGGGGGCTGATTCACCCCTCCACTTT
cdr3_aa: CASSSPSSTQGADSPLHF

j_call: TRBJ1-1
clone_size: -
v_call: TRBV20-1
d_call: -
cdr3_nt: TGCAGTGCTAGGATTAGTGACACTGAAACTTTCTTT
cdr3_aa: CSARISDTETFF

j_call: TRBJ2-5
clone_size: few
v_call: TRBV5-1
d_call: -
cdr3_nt: TGCGCCAGCAGCTTGGAGGCGACAGCCGGGGAGACCCAGTACTTC
cdr3_aa: CASSLEATAGETQYF

j_call: TRBJ1-2
clone_size: -
v_call: TRBV5-1
d_call: -
cdr3_nt: TGCGCCAGCAGCCAGGGACCGCTTAGAGTTAGTTATGGCTACACCTTC
cdr3_aa: CASSQGPLRVSYGYTF

j_call: TRBJ2-1
clone_size: -
v_call: TRBV6-2/TRBV6-3
d_call: -
cdr3_nt: TGTGCCAGCACCTACAGGATTGGGATGGGGAATGAGCAGTTCTTC
cdr3_aa: CASTYRIGMGNEQFF

j_call: TRBJ2-7
clone_size: -
v_call: TRBV9
d_call: TRBD2
cdr3_nt: TGTGCCAGCAGCCCTTTGGGAGCGGGGGCTTTTCAGTACTTC
cdr3_aa: CASSPLGAGAFQYF

j_call: TRBJ2-1
clone_size: few
v_call: TRBV7-2
d_call: -
cdr3_nt: TGTGCCAGCACCCTCAGGGGGGGCGTAGACAATGAGCAGTTCTTC
cdr3_aa: CASTLRGGVDNEQFF

j_call: TRBJ1-1
clone_size: -
v_call: TRBV20-1
d_call: -
cdr3_nt: TGCAGTGCCGGGGAACAGTTCACTGAAGCTTTCTTT
cdr3_aa: CSAGEQFTEAFF

j_call: TRBJ2-7
clone_size: -
v_call: TRBV6-2/TRBV6-3
d_call: TRBD2
cdr3_nt: TGTGCCAGCAGTTACGAACTAGCGGGGATTTACAATGAGCAGTACTTC
cdr3_aa: CASSYELAGIYNEQYF

j_call: TRBJ1-5
clone_size: few
v_call: TRBV20-1
d_call: -
cdr3_nt: TGCAGTGCTAGAAGGGAGGGCAATCAGCCCCAGCATTTT
cdr3_aa: CSARREGNQPQHF

j_call: TRBJ2-5
clone_size: -
v_call: TRBV15
d_call: TRBD2
cdr3_nt: TGTGCCACCAGCAGTGCTAGCGGGAAAGAGACCCAGTACTTC
cdr3_aa: CATSSASGKETQYF

j_call: TRBJ2-3
clone_size: -
v_call: TRBV4-3
d_call: TRBD2
cdr3_nt: TGCGCCAGCCAATATTCCTGGACTAGCGGGGAGGATGCGCAGTATTTT
cdr3_aa: CASQYSWTSGEDAQYF

j_call: TRBJ2-3
clone_size: -
v_call: TRBV4-3
d_call: TRBD2
cdr3_nt: TGCGCCAGCAGCCAAGAAAGGCCCGAACTAGCGGGACGCACAGATACGCAGTATTTT
cdr3_aa: CASSQERPELAGRTDTQYF

j_call: TRBJ1-2
clone_size: few
v_call: TRBV6-5
d_call: TRBD1
cdr3_nt: TGTGCCAGCAGTTACCCCGCGGGACAGGGTGGTGGCTACACCTTC
cdr3_aa: CASSYPAGQGGGYTF

j_call: TRBJ2-7
clone_size: -
v_call: TRBV20-1
d_call: TRBD1
cdr3_nt: TGCAGTGCTAGAGCCGGGGCAGGGGGTAACGAGCAGTACTTC
cdr3_aa: CSARAGAGGNEQYF

j_call: TRBJ2-6
clone_size: few
v_call: TRBV7-2
d_call: -
cdr3_nt: TGTGCCAGCAGCCAAAGCGGTCCTGGGGCCAACGTCCTGACTTTC
cdr3_aa: CASSQSGPGANVLTF

j_call: TRBJ1-5
clone_size: -
v_call: TRBV12-3/TRBV12-4
d_call: -
cdr3_nt: TGTGCCAGCAGTAAAGCGAGTCAGCCCCAGCATTTT
cdr3_aa: CASSKASQPQHF

j_call: TRBJ2-7
clone_size: -
v_call: TRBV4-3
d_call: TRBD1
cdr3_nt: TGCGCCAGCAGCCAAGGGAGCGGACAGGGATTTTCCTACGAGCAGTACTTC
cdr3_aa: CASSQGSGQGFSYEQYF

j_call: TRBJ2-1
clone_size: -
v_call: TRBV20-1
d_call: TRBD1
cdr3_nt: TGCAGTGCTAGAGGGGGGACAGGGAGGGTAGGAGAGCAGTTCTTC
cdr3_aa: CSARGGTGRVGEQFF

j_call: TRBJ1-6
clone_size: -
v_call: TRBV4-3
d_call: -
cdr3_nt: TGCGCCAGCAGCCAAGAGTCAGAATATTCACCCCTCCACTTT
cdr3_aa: CASSQESEYSPLHF

j_call: TRBJ1-1
clone_size: -
v_call: TRBV6-6
d_call: TRBD1
cdr3_nt: TGTGCCAGCAGTTACGCAGACCAGGGGGCTCTAGGAGCTTTCTTT
cdr3_aa: CASSYADQGALGAFF

j_call: TRBJ2-6
clone_size: -
v_call: TRBV10-3
d_call: -
cdr3_nt: TGTGCCATCAGTGAGCCCCTCGGCTCTGGGGCCAACGTCCTGACTTTC
cdr3_aa: CAISEPLGSGANVLTF

j_call: TRBJ2-7
clone_size: -
v_call: TRBV20-1
d_call: -
cdr3_nt: TGCAGTGCTCGAGAGTCGGGGGGCGGATACGAGCAGTACTTC
cdr3_aa: CSARESGGGYEQYF

j_call: TRBJ1-5
clone_size: few
v_call: TRBV7-2
d_call: -
cdr3_nt: TGTGCCAGCAGCTTAGGACAGAGATATCAGCCCCAGCATTTT
cdr3_aa: CASSLGQRYQPQHF

j_call: TRBJ2-7
clone_size: -
v_call: TRBV18
d_call: TRBD1
cdr3_nt: TGTGCCAGCTCACCCGAACCAGGGGGCTGGTTATCCTACGAGCAGTACTTC
cdr3_aa: CASSPEPGGWLSYEQYF

j_call: TRBJ1-1
clone_size: -
v_call: TRBV5-1
d_call: TRBD1
cdr3_nt: TGCGCCAGCAGCGATACAGGGGCGAGGACTGAAGCTTTCTTT
cdr3_aa: CASSDTGARTEAFF

j_call: TRBJ2-7
clone_size: few
v_call: TRBV29-1
d_call: TRBD1
cdr3_nt: TGCAGCGTTGAAGACAGGAGGACAGGGAGGTTCGAGCAGTACTTC
cdr3_aa: CSVEDRRTGRFEQYF

j_call: TRBJ1-4
clone_size: -
v_call: TRBV5-1
d_call: -
cdr3_nt: TGCGCCAGCAGCCCGGGGGCGGGTAATGAAAAACTGTTTTTT
cdr3_aa: CASSPGAGNEKLFF

j_call: TRBJ1-6
clone_size: few
v_call: TRBV6-5
d_call: -
cdr3_nt: TGTGCCAGCACCCCGGACGCTAATTCACCCCTCCACTTT
cdr3_aa: CASTPDANSPLHF

j_call: TRBJ2-1
clone_size: few
v_call: TRBV7-2
d_call: -
cdr3_nt: TGTGCCAGCAGCTTAGAAGGGGTACAATACAATGAGCAGTTCTTC
cdr3_aa: CASSLEGVQYNEQFF

j_call: TRBJ1-5
clone_size: -
v_call: TRBV27
d_call: -
cdr3_nt: TGTGCCAGCAGTTTAGCAGGTTCGAAAGGGCCCCAGCATTTT
cdr3_aa: CASSLAGSKGPQHF

j_call: TRBJ2-7
clone_size: few
v_call: TRBV6-6
d_call: TRBD2
cdr3_nt: TGTGCCAGCAGTCTACACCCCGGGACTAGGAAAGCCTACGAGCAGTACTTC
cdr3_aa: CASSLHPGTRKAYEQYF

j_call: TRBJ1-1
clone_size: few
v_call: TRBV6-1
d_call: TRBD1
cdr3_nt: TGTGCCAGCAGAAAGTACAAGACAGGGGGCAATAGGGCTTTCTTT
cdr3_aa: CASRKYKTGGNRAFF

j_call: TRBJ2-1
clone_size: few
v_call: TRBV4-3
d_call: -
cdr3_nt: TGCGCCAGCAGCCAAGATGACGGTAGCGCCAATGAGCAGTTCTTC
cdr3_aa: CASSQDDGSANEQFF

j_call: TRBJ1-1
clone_size: once
v_call: TRBV7-2
d_call: -
cdr3_nt: TGTGCCAGCAGCTTAGTCCAGGGTAGCGCTTTCTTT
cdr3_aa: CASSLVQGSAFF

j_call: TRBJ2-7
clone_size: -
v_call: TRBV12-3/TRBV12-4
d_call: -
cdr3_nt: TGTGCCAGCGGTTTATTTCCTTCCTACGAGCAGTACTTC
cdr3_aa: CASGLFPSYEQYF

j_call: TRBJ2-5
clone_size: -
v_call: TRBV15
d_call: -
cdr3_nt: TGTGCCACCAGCAGTCAGGGTTTTGGGCAAGAGACCCAGTACTTC
cdr3_aa: CATSSQGFGQETQYF

j_call: TRBJ2-5
clone_size: -
v_call: TRBV3-1
d_call: TRBD2
cdr3_nt: TGTGCCAGCTCACCGCTTCCCACTGGCGGGGGTGGGACCCGGTACTTC
cdr3_aa: CASSPLPTGGGGTRYF

j_call: TRBJ2-3
clone_size: many
v_call: TRBV5-1
d_call: TRBD1
cdr3_nt: TGTGCCAGCAGCTTACAGGGGTCTAGCACAGATACGCAGTATTTT
cdr3_aa: CASSLQGSSTDTQYF

j_call: TRBJ1-1
clone_size: -
v_call: TRBV30
d_call: -
cdr3_nt: TGTGCCTGTGGGGAGGCCCCTGAAGCTTTCTTT
cdr3_aa: CACGEAPEAFF

j_call: TRBJ2-3
clone_size: -
v_call: TRBV14
d_call: TRBD2
cdr3_nt: TGTGCCAGCAGCCAAGAAGGGACTAGCGGGGGAATCACAGATACGCAGTATTTT
cdr3_aa: CASSQEGTSGGITDTQYF

j_call: TRBJ2-3
clone_size: -
v_call: TRBV28
d_call: TRBD2
cdr3_nt: TGTGCCAGCAGTTTATACCGCGGGGGGGCCACAGATACGCAGTATTTT
cdr3_aa: CASSLYRGGATDTQYF

j_call: TRBJ1-1
clone_size: -
v_call: TRBV5-1
d_call: -
cdr3_nt: TGCGCCAGCAGCTTGGTAGGGCGGCCGGCTTTCTTT
cdr3_aa: CASSLVGRPAFF

j_call: TRBJ1-1
clone_size: few
v_call: TRBV12-3/TRBV12-4
d_call: -
cdr3_nt: TGTGCCAGCACTGACGCAGGGAACACTGAAGCTTTCTTT
cdr3_aa: CASTDAGNTEAFF

j_call: TRBJ1-2
clone_size: -
v_call: TRBV4-3
d_call: -
cdr3_nt: TGCGCCAGCAGCCAAGGACAGGTTCCCAACTATGGCTACACCTTC
cdr3_aa: CASSQGQVPNYGYTF

j_call: TRBJ1-3
clone_size: -
v_call: TRBV20-1
d_call: -
cdr3_nt: TGCAGTGCTAGAGTGGTCAACACCATATATTTT
cdr3_aa: CSARVVNTIYF

j_call: TRBJ1-6
clone_size: -
v_call: TRBV4-3
d_call: -
cdr3_nt: TGCGCCAGCAGCCAAGCGGCCCGACCAGGAAACTCACCCCTCCACTTT
cdr3_aa: CASSQAARPGNSPLHF

j_call: TRBJ1-2
clone_size: -
v_call: TRBV12-3/TRBV12-4
d_call: TRBD1
cdr3_nt: TGTGCCAGCAGTAGGAGATTACAGGGGACATATGGCTACACCTTC
cdr3_aa: CASSRRLQGTYGYTF

j_call: TRBJ2-7
clone_size: few
v_call: TRBV6-2/TRBV6-3
d_call: -
cdr3_nt: TGTGCCAGTGGGCCGGGGGTCAACTACGAGCAGTACTTC
cdr3_aa: CASGPGVNYEQYF

j_call: TRBJ2-1
clone_size: once
v_call: TRBV7-2
d_call: -
cdr3_nt: TGTACCAGCAGCTTGCCTAGTTCCCATGAGCAGTTCTTC
cdr3_aa: CTSSLPSSHEQFF